The entry below gives a single T cell receptor beta chain sequence along with its context. At one end, the junction sequence differs from germline, possibly due to a read error. The sample belongs to a study of cytomegalovirus exposure and HLA in healthy donors. 60 Vbeta and 13 Jbeta primers were used in PCR. Here immunoSEQ multiplex PCR was the method, and the copy in TCRdb shows in-frame clones only, minus some. Of approximately 110,000 clones in the sample, around three quarters were seen once. Germline assignment: CDR1 MNHEY and CDR2 SVGAGI. This CDR3 is 15 amino acids long. The receptor comes from a young woman in good health and CMV-seropositive. The chain joins TRBV6-5 to TRBJ1-1, with 7 nucleotides matching TRBD1. Sequencing used PBMCs. The chain's CDR3 is CGSSTETGNTTEAFF. The CDR3 nucleotides read TGTGGCAGCAGTACCGAGACAGGGAATACCACTGAAGCTTTCTTT.